The clone carrying this TCR beta chain was detected a few times. Antigen: not known. The sample belongs to a study of cytomegalovirus exposure and HLA in healthy donors. From germline, CDR1 is SGHAT and CDR2 FQNNGV. This CDR3 has 16 residues. With V trimmed by 3 bases and J by 3 bases, 3 bases remained unmatched. Whole-study results and caveats: Excluded were some V segments that proved indistinguishable, including TRBV6-2 and TRBV6-3. It was approximately 160 TCR beta chains that were listed as cytomegalovirus-associated. Most TCR sequences proved rare, with some public TCRs found in many donors.

PCR amplification relied on 60 Vbeta primers (plus 13 Jbeta primers). In the source study's methods: Later reanalysis found around 74 million unique TCR beta chains, around 11 million of them shared. Clones were read by immunoSEQ multiplex PCR, and TCRdb kept only the in-frame ones, dropping some. The V and J calls and clone size are taken from that table; D and trimming were inferred from the DNA. The data hold 150,000 to 200,000 clones, with approximately 84% observed a single time. The sequencing sample was made of PBMCs. This chain connects TRBV11-2 to TRBJ2-3; TRBD2 agrees at 13 bases. The receptor comes from a male donor in good health and CMV-seropositive. The DNA for the CDR3 is TGTGCCAGCAGCTTGACTAGCGGGAGGCAGACAGATACGCAGTATTTT. It yields the protein CASSLTSGRQTDTQYF.